This T cell receptor beta chain is from a study of T cell repertoires in cytomegalovirus infection. Overall study: From public TCR beta signatures came an indication of both CMV infection and matching HLA type.

TCRdb re-analysed the reads in MiXCR, keeping a single row per CDR3 protein. The sample consists of 400,000 or so distinct CDR3 sequences, around 18% of them appearing once. This clonotype has only a few counts. Antigen: not known. This CDR3 contains 12 residues. CDR1 and CDR2 (germline): SNHLY, FYNNEI. V dropped 5 bases and J dropped 5 bases, with 9 bases sitting between them. Study outcomes and limitations: The cumulative frequency of public TCR beta families identified carriers of CMV plus the relevant HLA. HLA-C-restricted CMV clonotypes gave the most frequent clonotype in two of eight donors.

The genes are TRBV2 and TRBJ2-5, with D unclear. The receptor was isolated from a human donor in good health (CMV status not recorded). Some clones in this sample may be carry-over from other donors' samples. Sequenced sample: PBMCs. The CDR3 sequence: CASSPQSETQYF. The DNA for the CDR3 is TGTGCCAGCAGTCCACAATCGGAGACCCAGTACTTC.